This T cell receptor beta chain was identified during a study of Graves' ophthalmopathy and Graves' hyperthyroidism. Study details: Pretreatment peripheral blood was obtained at initial diagnosis.

RNA transcripts were the source from which TCR beta CDR3 regions were amplified. Second-round multiplex PCR came after first-round RT-PCR with HTBI primers. TCRdb analysed the multiplex PCR reads with MiXCR anew, one entry per CDR3 protein. The sample lists around 600,000 distinct CDR3 sequences; more than 40% were seen once. Overall study results and limits: The model's prediction of ophthalmopathy progression had just over 70% sensitivity and approximately 76% specificity. Discrimination between ophthalmopathy and stable hyperthyroidism by a 13-signature model showed about 88% sensitivity and about 80% specificity.

Turning to this clonotype: What it binds is unknown.

The germline V and J ends were trimmed by 5 bases and 7 bases, with 23 bases remaining between them. This CDR3 region has 16 residues. CDR1 SGHTA and CDR2 FQGNSA come from the germline V gene. The receptor comes from an adult man with Graves' ophthalmopathy. Specimen: peripheral blood. The genes are TRBV7-2 and TRBJ2-5; D uncertain. The CDR3 here is CASSQEIFGTSGTQYF. The CDR3 nucleotides read TGTGCCAGCAGCCAAGAGATATTTGGCACTTCGGGGACCCAGTACTTC.